Sequencing of this TCR beta chain was carried out in a study of blood T cell repertoires in COVID-19. Background on the study: In each case, the material was cDNA or gDNA derived from T cells, B-cell-depleted T cells, or PBMCs.

Germline CDR1 and CDR2: KGHSH and LQKENI. CDR3 size: 12 residues. V lost 0 bases to trimming and J lost 5 bases, with 5 bases between them. Original processing notes: Reference gene primer amplification in the assay estimated nucleated cell counts. Only in-frame clones appear in the TCRdb table, and some are missing; sequencing was by immunoSEQ multiplex PCR. V and J calls and clone size come straight from that table; D and trimming were deduced from the DNA. The table records more than 200,000 clones, 88% of them present only once. The sequencing input was peripheral blood. The source of this sequence is a woman in her 40s who had recovered from COVID-19. This chain uses TRBV18 with TRBJ2-7; D is perhaps TRBD2 (5 bases). The CDR3 nucleotides read TGTGCCAGCTCACCACCCGGGAACGAGCAGTACTTC. Translation gives CASSPPGNEQYF. The complete variable domain, with remaining parts taken from reference TRBV18 and TRBJ2-7, reads NAGVMQNPRHLVRRRGQEARLRCSPMKGHSHVYWYRQLPEEGLKFMVYLQKENIIDESGMPKERFSAEFPKEGPSILRIQQVVRGDSAAYFCASSPPGNEQYFGPGTRLTVT.